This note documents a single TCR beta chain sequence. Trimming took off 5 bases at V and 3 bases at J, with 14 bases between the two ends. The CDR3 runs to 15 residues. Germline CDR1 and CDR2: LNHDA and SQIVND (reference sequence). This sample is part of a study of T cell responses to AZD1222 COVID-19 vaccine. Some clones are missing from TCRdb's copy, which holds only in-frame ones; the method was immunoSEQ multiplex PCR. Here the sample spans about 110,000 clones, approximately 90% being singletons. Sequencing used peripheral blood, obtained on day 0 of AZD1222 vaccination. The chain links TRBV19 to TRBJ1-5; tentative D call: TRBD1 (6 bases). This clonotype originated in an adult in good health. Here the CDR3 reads CASSPAGALNQPQHF. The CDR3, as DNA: TGTGCCAGTAGTCCGGCAGGGGCCCTCAATCAGCCCCAGCATTTT.